A selection of T cell receptor beta chains follows, all from one sample in a study of neurological immune-mediated disorders. One entry per CDR3 protein results from TCRdb running MiXCR on the 5' RACE reads. Of approximately 50,000 distinct CDR3 sequences in the sample, about 3% are singletons; the top ten hold 5.5% to 6%. Sequencing was carried out using PBMCs. The source is a man aged 40-50 years with multiple sclerosis. The CDR3 runs from the conserved cysteine through the conserved F or W. Fields, in order: D gene, clone size, J gene, V gene, CDR3 DNA, CDR3 protein. A D gene is named only where the DNA matches it firmly. Clone sizes are given selectively: once, few, many, or a class where the clone is expanded.

d_call: .; clone_size: many; j_call: TRBJ1-5; v_call: TRBV28; cdr3_nt: TGTGCCAGCAGTGGGGTTCTGGGGGGTCGAGAGAGGCCCCAGCATTTT; cdr3_aa: CASSGVLGGRERPQHF
d_call: .; clone_size: many; j_call: TRBJ2-7; v_call: TRBV20-1; cdr3_nt: TGCAGTGCTAGTACAGGGACCTACGAGCAGTACTTC; cdr3_aa: CSASTGTYEQYF
d_call: .; clone_size: few; j_call: TRBJ2-6; v_call: TRBV7-6; cdr3_nt: TGTGCCAGCAGCTCGAGTTTTTCTGGGGCCAAAGTCCTGACTTTC; cdr3_aa: CASSSSFSGAKVLTF
d_call: TRBD2; clone_size: .; j_call: TRBJ2-3; v_call: TRBV20-1; cdr3_nt: TGCAGTGCTAGATCAACGCTAGCGGGGGGGCCCGATACGCAGTATTTT; cdr3_aa: CSARSTLAGGPDTQYF
d_call: TRBD1; clone_size: few; j_call: TRBJ1-6; v_call: TRBV27; cdr3_nt: TGTGCCAGCAGTCCGACAGGGTACGTCAATTCACCCCTCAACTTT; cdr3_aa: CASSPTGYVNSPLNF
d_call: .; clone_size: many; j_call: TRBJ2-5; v_call: TRBV6-5; cdr3_nt: TGTGCCAGCAGTTACTCGAAGGAGACCCAGTACTTC; cdr3_aa: CASSYSKETQYF
d_call: .; clone_size: many; j_call: TRBJ1-1; v_call: TRBV12-3/TRBV12-4; cdr3_nt: TGTGCCAGCAGTTTAAGACAGGTGAACACTGAAGCTTTCTTT; cdr3_aa: CASSLRQVNTEAFF
d_call: TRBD1; clone_size: few; j_call: TRBJ1-2; v_call: TRBV18; cdr3_nt: TGTGCCAGCTCACCTAGCGGGACAGGGGAATATGGCTACACCTTC; cdr3_aa: CASSPSGTGEYGYTF
d_call: .; clone_size: many; j_call: TRBJ2-1; v_call: TRBV5-1; cdr3_nt: TGCGCCAGCAGCCCTCAGACGGAGCAGTTCTTC; cdr3_aa: CASSPQTEQFF
d_call: TRBD2; clone_size: medium-sized; j_call: TRBJ2-3; v_call: TRBV7-2; cdr3_nt: TGTGCCAGCAGCGGGACTAGCACTAGCACAGATACGCAGTATTTT; cdr3_aa: CASSGTSTSTDTQYF
d_call: .; clone_size: many; j_call: TRBJ1-1; v_call: TRBV20-1; cdr3_nt: TGCGGTGCTAGAGAAACAGACAGTTACACTGAAGCTTTCTTT; cdr3_aa: CGARETDSYTEAFF
d_call: TRBD1; clone_size: many; j_call: TRBJ1-2; v_call: TRBV20-1; cdr3_nt: TGCAGTGCTTCACCACCCGGGACAGGGGGCAGGGGCTACACCTTC; cdr3_aa: CSASPPGTGGRGYTF